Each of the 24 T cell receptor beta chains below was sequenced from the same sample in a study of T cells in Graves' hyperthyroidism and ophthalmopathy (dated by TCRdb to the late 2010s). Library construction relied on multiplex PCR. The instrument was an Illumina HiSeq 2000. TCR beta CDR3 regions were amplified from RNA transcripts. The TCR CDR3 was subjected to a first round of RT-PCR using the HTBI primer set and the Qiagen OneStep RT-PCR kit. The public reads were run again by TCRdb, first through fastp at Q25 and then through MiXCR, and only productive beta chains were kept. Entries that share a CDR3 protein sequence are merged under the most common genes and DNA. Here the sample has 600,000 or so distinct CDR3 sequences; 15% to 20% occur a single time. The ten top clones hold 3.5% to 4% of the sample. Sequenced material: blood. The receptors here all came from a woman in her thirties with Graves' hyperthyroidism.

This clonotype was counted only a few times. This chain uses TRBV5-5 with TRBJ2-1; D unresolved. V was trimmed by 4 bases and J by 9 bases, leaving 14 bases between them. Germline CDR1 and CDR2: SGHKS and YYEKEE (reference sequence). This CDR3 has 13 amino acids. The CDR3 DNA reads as TGTGCCAGCAGCCCCCACCCCGGCGCTGAGCAGTTCTTC. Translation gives CASSPHPGAEQFF.

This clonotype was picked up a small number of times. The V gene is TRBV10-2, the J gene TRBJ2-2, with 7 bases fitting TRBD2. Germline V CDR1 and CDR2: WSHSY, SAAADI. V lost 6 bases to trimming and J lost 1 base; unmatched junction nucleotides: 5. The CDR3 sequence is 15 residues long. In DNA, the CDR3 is TGCGCCAGCAGGACTATAGCGGGGAACACCGGGGAGCTGTTTTTT. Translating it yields CASRTIAGNTGELFF.

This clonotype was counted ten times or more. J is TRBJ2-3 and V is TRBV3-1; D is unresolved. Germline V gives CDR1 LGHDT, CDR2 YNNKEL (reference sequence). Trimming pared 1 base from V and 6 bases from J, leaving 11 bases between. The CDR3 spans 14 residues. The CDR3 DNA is TGTGCCAGCAGCCAAGCTGGGATGGCGGATACGCAGTATTTT. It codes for CASSQAGMADTQYF.

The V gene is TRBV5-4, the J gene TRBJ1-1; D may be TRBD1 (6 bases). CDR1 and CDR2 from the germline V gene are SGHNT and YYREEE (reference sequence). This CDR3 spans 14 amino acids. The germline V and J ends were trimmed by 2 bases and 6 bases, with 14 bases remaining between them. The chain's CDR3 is CASSLRGGMSEAFF. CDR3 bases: TGTGCCAGCAGCTTAAGGGGGGGTATGTCTGAAGCTTTCTTT.

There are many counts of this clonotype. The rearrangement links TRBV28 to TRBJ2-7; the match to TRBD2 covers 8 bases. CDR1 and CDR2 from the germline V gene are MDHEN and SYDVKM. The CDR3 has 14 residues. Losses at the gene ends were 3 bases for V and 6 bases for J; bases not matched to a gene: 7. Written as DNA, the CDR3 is TGTGCCAGCAGTTTTTCGGCGGGAGGTTCCGAGCAGTACTTC. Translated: CASSFSAGGSEQYF.

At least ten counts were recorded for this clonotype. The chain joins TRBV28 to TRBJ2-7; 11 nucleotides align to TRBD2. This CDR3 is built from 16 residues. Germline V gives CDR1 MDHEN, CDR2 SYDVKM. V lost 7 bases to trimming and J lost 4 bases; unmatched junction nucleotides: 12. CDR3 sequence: CASTPPLAGGSYEQYF. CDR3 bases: TGTGCCAGCACTCCCCCGCTAGCGGGAGGATCTTACGAGCAGTACTTC.

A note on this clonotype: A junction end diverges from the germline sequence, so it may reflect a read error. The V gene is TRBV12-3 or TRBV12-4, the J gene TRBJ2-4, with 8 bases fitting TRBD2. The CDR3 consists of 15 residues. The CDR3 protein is CASKAYGLAENIQYF. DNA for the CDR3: TGTGCCAGCAAAGCATATGGACTAGCCGAAAACATTCAGTACTTC.

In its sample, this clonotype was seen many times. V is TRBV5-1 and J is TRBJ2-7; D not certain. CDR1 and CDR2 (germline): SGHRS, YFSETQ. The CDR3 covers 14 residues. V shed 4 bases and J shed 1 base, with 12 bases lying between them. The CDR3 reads CASSAGWGSYEQYF. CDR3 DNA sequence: TGCGCCAGCAGCGCCGGTTGGGGATCCTACGAGCAGTACTTC.

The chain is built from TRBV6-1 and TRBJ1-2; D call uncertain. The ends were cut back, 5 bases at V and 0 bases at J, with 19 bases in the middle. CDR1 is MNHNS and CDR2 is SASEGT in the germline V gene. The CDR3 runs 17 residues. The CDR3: CASSLLGTAGTNYGYTF. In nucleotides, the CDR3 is TGTGCCAGCAGTCTCTTAGGCACGGCCGGAACTAACTATGGCTACACCTTC.

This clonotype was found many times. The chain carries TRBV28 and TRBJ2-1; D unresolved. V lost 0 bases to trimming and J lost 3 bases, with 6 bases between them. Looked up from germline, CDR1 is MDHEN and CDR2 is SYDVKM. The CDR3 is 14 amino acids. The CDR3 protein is CASSLWTDYNEQFF. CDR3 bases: TGTGCCAGCAGTTTATGGACTGACTACAATGAGCAGTTCTTC.

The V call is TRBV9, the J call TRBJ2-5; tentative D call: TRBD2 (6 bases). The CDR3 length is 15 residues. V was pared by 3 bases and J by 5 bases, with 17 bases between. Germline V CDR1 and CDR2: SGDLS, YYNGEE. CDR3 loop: CASSGRGSGWETQYF. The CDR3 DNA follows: TGTGCCAGCAGCGGGAGGGGATCTGGTTGGGAGACCCAGTACTTC.

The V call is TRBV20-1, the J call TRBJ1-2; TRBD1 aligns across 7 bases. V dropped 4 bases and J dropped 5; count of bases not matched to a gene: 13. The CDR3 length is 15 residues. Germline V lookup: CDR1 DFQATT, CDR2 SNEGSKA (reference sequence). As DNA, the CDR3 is TGCAGTGCTACGGATATCAGGGGGGACGGGTATGGCTACACCTTC. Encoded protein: CSATDIRGDGYGYTF.

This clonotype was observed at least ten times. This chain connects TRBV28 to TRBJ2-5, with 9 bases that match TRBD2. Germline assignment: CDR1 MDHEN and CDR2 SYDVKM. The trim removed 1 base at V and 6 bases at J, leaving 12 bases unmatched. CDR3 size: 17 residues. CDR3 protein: CASSLSGPAGGRKTQYF. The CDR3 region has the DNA TGTGCCAGCAGTTTATCAGGACCAGCGGGAGGCCGGAAGACCCAGTACTTC. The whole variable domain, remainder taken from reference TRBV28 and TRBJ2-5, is DVKVTQSSRYLVKRTGEKVFLECVQDMDHENMFWYRQDPGLGLRLIYFSYDVKMKEKGDIPEGYSVSREKKERFSLILESASTNQTSMYLCASSLSGPAGGRKTQYFGPGTRLLVL.

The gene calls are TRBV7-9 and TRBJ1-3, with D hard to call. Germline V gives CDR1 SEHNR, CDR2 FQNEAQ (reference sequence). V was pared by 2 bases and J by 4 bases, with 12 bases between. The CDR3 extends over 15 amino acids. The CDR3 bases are TGTGCCAGCAGCTTAACTCAGAGCGAAGGAAACACCATATATTTT. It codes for CASSLTQSEGNTIYF.

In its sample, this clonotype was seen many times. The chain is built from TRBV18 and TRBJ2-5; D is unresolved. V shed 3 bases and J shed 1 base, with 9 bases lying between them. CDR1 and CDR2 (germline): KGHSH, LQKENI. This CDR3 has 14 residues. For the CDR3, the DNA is TGTGCCAGCTCACCCTTGGAAACCCAAGAGACCCAGTACTTC. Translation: CASSPLETQETQYF.

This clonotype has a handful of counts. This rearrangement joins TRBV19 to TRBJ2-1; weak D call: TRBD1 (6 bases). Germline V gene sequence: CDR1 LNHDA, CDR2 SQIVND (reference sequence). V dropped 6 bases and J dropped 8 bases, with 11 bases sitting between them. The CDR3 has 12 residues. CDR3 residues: CASRARGDEQFF. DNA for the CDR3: TGTGCCAGTAGAGCCAGGGGAGATGAGCAGTTCTTC.

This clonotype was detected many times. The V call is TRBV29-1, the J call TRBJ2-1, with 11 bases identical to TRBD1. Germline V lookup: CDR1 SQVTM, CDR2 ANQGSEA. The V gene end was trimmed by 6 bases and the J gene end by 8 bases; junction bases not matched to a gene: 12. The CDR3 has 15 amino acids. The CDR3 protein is CSVTRIGQGADEQFF. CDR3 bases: TGCAGCGTGACGCGTATTGGACAGGGGGCCGATGAGCAGTTCTTC.

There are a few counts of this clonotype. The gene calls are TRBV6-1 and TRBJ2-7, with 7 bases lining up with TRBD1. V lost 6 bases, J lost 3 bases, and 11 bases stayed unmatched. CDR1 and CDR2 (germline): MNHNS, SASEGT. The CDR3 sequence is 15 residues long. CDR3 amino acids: CASSSRDSTSYEQYF. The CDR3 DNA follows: TGTGCCAGCAGCTCCCGGGACAGCACAAGCTACGAGCAGTACTTC.

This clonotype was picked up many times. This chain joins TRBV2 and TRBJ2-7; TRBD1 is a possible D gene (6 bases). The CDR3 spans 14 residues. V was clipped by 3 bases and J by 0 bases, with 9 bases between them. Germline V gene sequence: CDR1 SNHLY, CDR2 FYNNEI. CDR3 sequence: CASSEGRGSYEQYF. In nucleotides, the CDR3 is TGTGCCAGCAGTGAGGGCAGGGGCTCCTACGAGCAGTACTTC.

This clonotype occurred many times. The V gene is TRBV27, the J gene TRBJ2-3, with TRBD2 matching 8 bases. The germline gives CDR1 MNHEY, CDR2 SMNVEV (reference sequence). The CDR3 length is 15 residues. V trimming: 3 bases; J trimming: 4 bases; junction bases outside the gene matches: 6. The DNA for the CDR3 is TGTGCCAGCAGTTTCGCGGGAGGAGGTCCAGATACGCAGTATTTT. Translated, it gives CASSFAGGGPDTQYF.

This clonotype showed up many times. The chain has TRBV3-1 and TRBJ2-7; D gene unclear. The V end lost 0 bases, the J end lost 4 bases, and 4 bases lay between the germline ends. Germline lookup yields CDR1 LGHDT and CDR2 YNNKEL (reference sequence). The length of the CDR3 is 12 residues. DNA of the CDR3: TGTGCCAGCAGCCAAGACTTATACGAGCAGTACTTC. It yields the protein CASSQDLYEQYF.

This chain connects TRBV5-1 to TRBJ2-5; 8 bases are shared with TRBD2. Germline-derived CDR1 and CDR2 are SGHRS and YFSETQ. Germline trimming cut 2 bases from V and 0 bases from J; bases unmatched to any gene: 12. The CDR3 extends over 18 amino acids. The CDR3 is CASSLGDRAGGYQETQYF. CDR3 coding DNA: TGCGCCAGCAGCTTAGGGGATCGCGCGGGAGGTTACCAAGAGACCCAGTACTTC.

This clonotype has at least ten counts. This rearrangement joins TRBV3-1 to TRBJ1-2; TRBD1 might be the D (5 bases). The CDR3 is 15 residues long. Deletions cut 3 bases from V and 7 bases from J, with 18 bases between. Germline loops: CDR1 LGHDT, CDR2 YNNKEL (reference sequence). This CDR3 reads CASSHYLKGAGGYTF. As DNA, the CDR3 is TGTGCCAGCAGCCATTATTTAAAAGGGGCCGGTGGCTACACCTTC.

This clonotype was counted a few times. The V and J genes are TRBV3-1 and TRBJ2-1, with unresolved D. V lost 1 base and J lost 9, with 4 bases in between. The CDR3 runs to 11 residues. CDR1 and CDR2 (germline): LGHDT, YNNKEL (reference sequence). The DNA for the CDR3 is TGTGCCAGCAGCCAAGTAGCTGAGCAGTTCTTC. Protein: CASSQVAEQFF.